This T cell receptor (beta chain) was sequenced for a study of shared clonotypes between healthy human individuals. Data came from immunoSEQ multiplex PCR; TCRdb stores just in-frame clones and leaves some out. The sample holds about 1 million clones, approximately 78% seen once. Germline CDR1 ENHRY, CDR2 SYGVKD. The CDR3 has 14 residues. V gave up 4 bases and J gave up 2 bases; unmatched junction bases: 2. The genes are TRBV10-3 and TRBJ1-5, with TRBD1 matching 7 bases. Specimen: memory CD4+ T cells from PBMCs. Subset of the sample: CD45RA-negative fraction. This TCR came from a man between 18 and 35 years old in good health. Some clones in this sample may be carry-over from other donors' samples. This CDR3 reads CAISGTGGNQPQHF. CDR3 coding DNA: TGTGCCATCAGTGGGACAGGTGGCAATCAGCCCCAGCATTTT.